Following are 9 T cell receptor beta chains from one sample sequenced in a study of T cell responses to AZD1222 COVID-19 vaccine. Only in-frame clones appear in the TCRdb table, and some are missing; sequencing was by immunoSEQ multiplex PCR. In the table there are about 130,000 clones, 75% to 90% of which are singletons. Material: peripheral blood, obtained on day 0 of AZD1222 vaccination. The receptors were sampled from an adult in good health.

This clone appeared once. This chain links TRBV6-6 with TRBJ2-1; 9 bases agree with TRBD1. Germline CDR1 reads MNHNY; CDR2 reads SVGAGI (reference sequence). This CDR3 contains 15 residues. V trimming: 3 bases; J trimming: 9 bases; junction bases outside the gene matches: 9. CDR3 DNA: TGTGCCAGCAGTTATGGACAGGGGAGACGGGTTGAGCAGTTCTTC. Encoded protein: CASSYGQGRRVEQFF.

This chain connects TRBV28 to TRBJ1-5, with no clear D. Germline values: CDR1 MDHEN, CDR2 SYDVKM. The CDR3 sequence is 11 residues long. Trimming stripped 6 bases from V and 5 bases from J, with 5 bases between. CDR3 sequence reads: CASSTDQPQHF. CDR3 in DNA: TGTGCCAGCAGCACCGATCAGCCCCAGCATTTT.

J is TRBJ2-1 and V is TRBV6-4, with D possibly matching TRBD1 (6 bases). The CDR3 is made up of 15 amino acids. The germline CDR1 and CDR2 sequences are MRHNA and SNTAGT. The V gene lost 3 bases and the J gene lost 6 bases, with 15 bases spanning the gap. In nucleotides, the CDR3 is TGTGCCAGCAGTGATCAGGGGCTACGAGGCAATGAGCAGTTCTTC. This sequence encodes CASSDQGLRGNEQFF.

V and J are TRBV28 and TRBJ1-3; TRBD1 matches 9 bases. V was clipped by 4 bases and J by 10 bases; unmatched bases: 11. Germline V gene lookup returns CDR1 MDHEN and CDR2 SYDVKM. This CDR3 spans 15 amino acids. CDR3 region: CASSSLRTGDATIYF. The CDR3 DNA reads TGTGCCAGCAGTTCGCTGAGGACAGGGGACGCGACCATATATTTT.

The V call is TRBV10-3, the J call TRBJ1-5; D may be TRBD1 (6 bases). V was pared by 4 bases and J by 3 bases, with 10 bases between. The CDR3 length is 14 residues. CDR1 and CDR2 from the germline V gene are ENHRY and SYGVKD. The chain's CDR3 is CAISGQDTNQPQHF. The CDR3 region has the DNA TGTGCCATCAGTGGACAGGACACCAATCAGCCCCAGCATTTT.

V is TRBV6-5 and J is TRBJ2-7; 12 nucleotides line up with TRBD2. CDR1 and CDR2 (germline): MNHEY, SVGAGI. This CDR3 comprises 16 residues. V gave up 2 bases and J gave up 5 bases; unmatched junction bases: 7. CDR3 nucleotide sequence: TGTGCCAGCAGTTACGTGGCTAGCGGGGGGGCGAACGAGCAGTACTTC. Translated, it gives CASSYVASGGANEQYF.

J is TRBJ1-4 and V is TRBV28; the D is unclear. There are 15 residues in the CDR3. The germline V gene encodes CDR1 MDHEN and CDR2 SYDVKM. Trimming left V 5 bases short and J 0 bases short, with 10 bases between. The CDR3, as DNA: TGTGCCAGCAGTGCATACAAGGCAACTAATGAAAAACTGTTTTTT. Translation gives CASSAYKATNEKLFF.

V gene TRBV19 combines with J gene TRBJ2-1; 8 bases match TRBD1. Germline trimming cut 1 base from V and 9 bases from J; bases unmatched to any gene: 5. The CDR3 consists of 14 residues. Germline CDR1 LNHDA, CDR2 SQIVND (reference sequence). Written as DNA, the CDR3 is TGTGCCAGTAGTATAGGTTCAGGGGGCGGTGAGCAGTTCTTC. This translates into CASSIGSGGGEQFF.

This clone was found once. The rearrangement uses TRBV19 and TRBJ2-7, with D possibly matching TRBD1 (6 bases). V dropped 3 bases and J dropped 5 bases, with 14 bases sitting between them. The CDR3 totals 14 residues. Germline CDR1 and CDR2: LNHDA and SQIVND (reference sequence). In DNA form, the CDR3 reads TGTGCCAGTAGTATGAGCAGGGGATTCGACGAGCAGTACTTC. Translating it yields CASSMSRGFDEQYF.